The 5 T cell receptor beta chains below all came from one sample that was sequenced in a study of blood T cell repertoires in COVID-19. Clones were sequenced by immunoSEQ multiplex PCR, and TCRdb holds only the in-frame ones, with some missing. Found here are roughly 120,000 clones, 84% of them singletons; the top ten hold 6.6%. Sequenced sample: peripheral blood. The receptors were sampled from a woman aged 45-60 years with acute or convalescent COVID-19.

The chain joins TRBV14 to TRBJ2-3; D gene uncertain. V lost 1 base and J lost 6, with 14 bases in between. The CDR3 has 15 residues. CDR1 is SGHDN and CDR2 is FVKESK in the germline V gene. CDR3: CASSQGKPYVDTQYF. CDR3 DNA sequence: TGTGCCAGCAGCCAAGGAAAGCCCTACGTGGATACGCAGTATTTT.

V and J are TRBV3-1 (or the pseudogene TRBV3-2) and TRBJ1-2; the match to TRBD1 covers 8 bases. Germline loops: CDR1 LGHDT, CDR2 YNNKEL (reference sequence). The CDR3 totals 15 residues. The junction had 8 bases not matched to a gene; V was cut back by 1 base and J by 7 bases. The CDR3 DNA reads as TGTGCCAGCAGCCAAGGCAGACAGGGGAACGGTGGCTACACCTTC. It is translated as CASSQGRQGNGGYTF.

This chain connects TRBV28 to TRBJ1-2, with TRBD1 matching 7 bases. The CDR3 runs to 13 residues. With 8 bases clipped from V and 5 bases from J, the junction kept 8 bases outside the gene matches. Germline values: CDR1 MDHEN, CDR2 SYDVKM. The CDR3 DNA reads TGTGCCAGCTTCCCGACAGGGCTTTATGGCTACACCTTC. Its translation: CASFPTGLYGYTF.

The J gene is TRBJ2-1, the V gene TRBV25-1, with D possibly matching TRBD2 (5 bases). Germline loops: CDR1 MGHDK, CDR2 SYGVNS. Trimming removed 7 bases from V and 9 bases from J, with 10 bases in between. The CDR3 spans 11 residues. The CDR3 nucleotides read TGTGCCAGCACCCAGAGCGGTGAGCAGTTCTTC. This encodes CASTQSGEQFF.

J is TRBJ2-2 and V is TRBV6-6, with TRBD1 matching over 9 bases. Trimming took 6 bases from V and 7 from J; bases not matched to a gene: 9. Germline values: CDR1 MNHNY, CDR2 SVGAGI (reference sequence). The CDR3 contains 15 residues. The CDR3, as DNA: TGTGCCAGCAGGGAACAGGGGGCAGCGGGCGGGGAGCTGTTTTTT. This codes for CASREQGAAGGELFF.